Following are 26 T cell receptor beta chains from one sample sequenced in a study of blood T cell repertoires in COVID-19. Produced via immunoSEQ multiplex PCR; TCRdb's table is partial and in-frame only. The repertoire holds hundreds of thousands of clones, with more than 85% as singletons. Sequencing was carried out using PBMCs or T cells enriched from blood (not recorded which). The receptors here all came from a woman in her 30s who had recovered from COVID-19.

This clone was recorded only once. The V and J genes are TRBV19 and TRBJ1-5; maybe TRBD1 (6 bases). Per germline, CDR1 LNHDA and CDR2 SQIVND (reference sequence). This CDR3 region has 13 residues. V lost 5 bases to trimming and J lost 7 bases, with 12 bases between them. CDR3 DNA sequence: TGTGCCAGTAGTCCCACAGGGTACCAGCCCCAGCATTTT. The encoded protein is CASSPTGYQPQHF.

This clone came up a few times. The chain recombines TRBV30 with TRBJ1-5; no definite D call. V shed 0 bases and J shed 7 bases, with 10 bases lying between them. The germline CDR1 and CDR2 sequences are GTSNPN and SVGIG (reference sequence). The CDR3 runs to 13 residues. CDR3 coding DNA: TGTGCCTGGAGTGTACCTGGGCCCCAGCCCCAGCATTTT. It specifies CAWSVPGPQPQHF.

The chain links TRBV27 to TRBJ1-2, with D hard to call. The CDR3 is 16 amino acids. V gave up 5 bases and J gave up 3 bases, with 19 bases separating them. Germline V gene data show CDR1 as MNHEY and CDR2 as SMNVEV (reference sequence). CDR3 region: CASSPTPGGPYYGYTF. CDR3 nucleotide sequence: TGTGCCAGCAGTCCGACGCCCGGAGGCCCTTACTATGGCTACACCTTC.

This rearrangement joins TRBV24-1 to TRBJ2-2; 11 nucleotides agree with TRBD2. This CDR3 contains 17 residues. The ends lost 4 bases at V and 5 bases at J; junction bases unmatched: 8. Germline CDR1 reads KGHDR; CDR2 reads SFDVKD. The CDR3 sequence is CATSDPLAGGPTGELFF. The CDR3 nucleotides read TGTGCCACCAGTGACCCCTTAGCGGGAGGGCCAACCGGGGAGCTGTTTTTT.

V is TRBV12-5 and J is TRBJ1-5; 7 bases map to TRBD1. Trimming at V came to 6 bases and at J to 9 bases, leaving 14 bases not matched to a gene. This CDR3 contains 15 residues. The germline CDR1 and CDR2 sequences are LGHNT and FRNRAP. DNA of the CDR3: TGTGCTAGTGGACCCGGGACAGAGAGATTTTGGCCCCAGCATTTT. This codes for CASGPGTERFWPQHF. The whole variable domain, filled in from reference TRBV12-5 and TRBJ1-5, reads DARVTQTPRHKVTEMGQEVTMRCQPILGHNTVFWYRQTMMQGLELLAYFRNRAPLDDSGMPKDRFSAEMPDATLATLKIQPSEPRDSAVYFCASGPGTERFWPQHFGDGTRLSIL.

The V call is TRBV9, the J call TRBJ1-2; D call uncertain. CDR1 is SGDLS, CDR2 YYNGEE, per germline. This CDR3 region has 13 residues. Trimming took 7 bases from V and 4 from J, leaving 14 bases between them. The CDR3 sequence is CASGTAGSYGYTF. The CDR3 DNA follows: TGTGCCAGCGGCACAGCCGGATCCTATGGCTACACCTTC.

The V gene is TRBV20-1, the J gene TRBJ1-2, with D tentatively TRBD1 (5 bases). CDR3 size: 11 residues. V gave up 1 base and J gave up 11 bases, with 11 bases separating them. The germline V gene has CDR1 DFQATT and CDR2 SNEGSKA (reference sequence). The CDR3 here is CSARVGVGYTF. The CDR3, as DNA: TGCAGTGCTAGAGTAGGGGTAGGGTACACCTTC.

This clone was picked up one time. V is TRBV15 and J is TRBJ1-4; 10 nucleotides align to TRBD1. CDR3 length: 14 residues. The germline gives CDR1 LNHNV, CDR2 YYDKDF (reference sequence). J was trimmed by 5 bases and V by 5 bases; bases with no gene match: 2. The CDR3 region is CATSPDRGNEKLFF. DNA for the CDR3: TGTGCCACCAGCCCGGACAGGGGGAATGAAAAACTGTTTTTT.

This chain joins TRBV5-4 and TRBJ2-2; tentative D call: TRBD1 (6 bases). V was shortened by 4 bases and J by 3 bases, with 13 bases between the two germline ends. CDR1 SGHNT and CDR2 YYREEE come from the germline V gene (reference sequence). The CDR3 length is 15 residues. CDR3 region: CASSRDPGDTGELFF. CDR3 nucleotide sequence: TGTGCCAGCAGCCGGGACCCAGGGGACACCGGGGAGCTGTTTTTT. The variable domain in full, completed from reference TRBV5-4 and TRBJ2-2, reads ETGVTQSPTHLIKTRGQQVTLRCSSQSGHNTVSWYQQALGQGPQFIFQYYREEENGRGNFPPRFSGLQFPNYSSELNVNALELDDSALYLCASSRDPGDTGELFFGEGSRLTVL.

V gene TRBV28 combines with J gene TRBJ2-7, with 12 bases aligning to TRBD2. The germline V gene encodes CDR1 MDHEN and CDR2 SYDVKM. The CDR3 extends over 14 amino acids. V lost 6 bases and J lost 2; bases outside the gene matches: 2. As DNA, the CDR3 is TGTGCCAGCAGCCCTAGCGGGGGGGCCTACGAGCAGTACTTC. Encoded protein: CASSPSGGAYEQYF.

This clone was counted once. Other DNA sequences from this sample encode an identical CDR3 as well. V usage is TRBV18 and J usage is TRBJ2-3, with TRBD2 matching over 9 bases. Per the germline V gene, CDR1 is KGHSH and CDR2 is LQKENI. The V segment lost 3 bases and the J segment 4 bases; nucleotides outside the gene matches: 2. The CDR3 is made up of 14 amino acids. Here the CDR3 reads CASSPSGGADTQYF. The CDR3 DNA follows: TGTGCCAGCTCACCTAGCGGGGGAGCAGATACGCAGTATTTT.

This rearrangement joins TRBV12-5 to TRBJ2-5; 7 bases agree with TRBD2. CDR1 and CDR2 (germline): LGHNT, FRNRAP. After removal of 0 bases from V and 9 bases from J, the junction contained 13 bases not matched to a gene. The CDR3 has 16 amino acids. CDR3 bases: TGTGCTAGTGGTTTGGTAGGGCGGGAGTCCGCCCAGGCCCAGTACTTC. It codes for CASGLVGRESAQAQYF.

Written as DNA, the CDR3 is TGTGCCAGCAGGCTTCTGGAACAGGTTTTCTACGAGCAGTACTTC. Its protein product is CASRLLEQVFYEQYF. The chain has TRBV6-5 and TRBJ2-7; tentative D call: TRBD1 (5 bases). V shed 6 bases and J shed 3 bases, with 18 bases lying between them. Germline V gene lookup returns CDR1 MNHEY and CDR2 SVGAGI. CDR3 length: 15 amino acids.

V is TRBV3-1 (or the pseudogene TRBV3-2) and J is TRBJ1-6, with 8 bases matching TRBD1. V trimming: 6 bases; J trimming: 10 bases; junction bases outside the gene matches: 8. Germline CDR1 is LGHDT and CDR2 is YNNKEL (reference sequence). CDR3 length: 14 residues. DNA for the CDR3: TGTGCCAGCAGGCCTGACAGGGGCGGCTCACCCCTCCACTTT. Its protein product is CASRPDRGGSPLHF.

This clone was seen a few times. Mismatch with germline at one junction end may stem from a read error. The V and J genes are TRBV15 and TRBJ1-1; D perhaps matches TRBD1 (5 bases). CDR3 length: 15 residues. Per the germline V gene, CDR1 is LNHNV and CDR2 is YYDKDF (reference sequence). CDR3 sequence (DNA): TGTGCCACCAGCAGAGATTCAGGAGGGGACCCTGAGGCTTTCTTT. The encoded protein is CATSRDSGGDPEAFF.

V is TRBV7-8 and J is TRBJ2-2, with D perhaps matching TRBD2 (6 bases). Trimming took 5 bases from V and 5 from J, leaving 15 bases between them. The CDR3 consists of 15 residues. Germline CDR1 reads SGHVS; CDR2 reads FQNEAQ. Here the CDR3 DNA reads TGTGCCAGCAGCCGCCCGTCCGCGGGAACCGGGGAGCTGTTTTTT. Protein product: CASSRPSAGTGELFF.

This chain links TRBV19 with TRBJ2-1; 11 positions agree with TRBD1. Germline V CDR1 and CDR2: LNHDA, SQIVND (reference sequence). The V and J ends lost 5 bases and 10 bases, in that order; junction bases with no gene match: 7. The CDR3 is made up of 14 amino acids. The CDR3 sequence: CASSPGTGGWEQFF. The CDR3 bases are TGTGCCAGTAGTCCCGGGACAGGGGGATGGGAGCAGTTCTTC.

The V gene is TRBV5-1, the J gene TRBJ2-7, with 10 positions matching TRBD2. Trimming removed 0 bases from V and 7 bases from J; junction bases left unmatched: 7. The CDR3 is made up of 15 amino acids. Germline CDR1 SGHRS, CDR2 YFSETQ. CDR3 amino acids: CASSLASGRVGEQYF. The CDR3 bases are TGCGCCAGCAGCTTGGCCAGCGGGAGGGTGGGGGAGCAGTACTTC.

This chain links TRBV5-1 with TRBJ2-5; 11 positions match TRBD1. This CDR3 is 14 amino acids long. The germline V gene has CDR1 SGHRS and CDR2 YFSETQ. Germline trimming cut 4 bases from V and 4 bases from J; bases unmatched to any gene: 3. The DNA for the CDR3 is TGCGCCAGCAGCGTGGGACAGGGGGGAGAGACCCAGTACTTC. The encoded protein is CASSVGQGGETQYF. Full variable domain (outside the CDR3, taken from reference TRBV5-1 and TRBJ2-5): KAGVTQTPRYLIKTRGQQVTLSCSPISGHRSVSWYQQTPGQGLQFLFEYFSETQRNKGNFPGRFSGRQFSNSRSEMNVSTLELGDSALYLCASSVGQGGETQYFGPGTRLLVL.

The chain recombines TRBV5-4 with TRBJ2-7, with a tentative D call TRBD2 (5 bases). V was shortened by 5 bases and J by 4 bases, with 16 bases between the two germline ends. Germline CDR1 and CDR2: SGHNT and YYREEE (reference sequence). This CDR3 is 14 amino acids long. CDR3: CASRLHGSDYEQYF. CDR3 in DNA: TGTGCCAGCAGGCTCCATGGGAGTGATTACGAGCAGTACTTC.

The chain carries TRBV6-6 and TRBJ1-2, with D tentatively TRBD1 (5 bases). The V gene lost 8 bases and the J gene lost 3 bases, with 7 bases spanning the gap. The CDR3 is 11 amino acids. Germline V gene data show CDR1 as MNHNY and CDR2 as SVGAGI (reference sequence). The CDR3 DNA reads TGTGCCAGCCAAGGGGACTATGGCTACACCTTC. Translated: CASQGDYGYTF.

The gene calls are TRBV7-2 and TRBJ2-5; 9 positions agree with TRBD2. The CDR3 length is 15 residues. With V trimmed by 7 bases and J by 5 bases, 11 bases remained unmatched. The germline V gene encodes CDR1 SGHTA and CDR2 FQGNSA. CDR3 loop: CASNVAGGLWETQYF. CDR3 nucleotide sequence: TGTGCCAGCAACGTGGCGGGAGGGCTTTGGGAGACCCAGTACTTC.

The chain links TRBV5-1 to TRBJ2-3, with a tentative D call TRBD1 (6 bases). The CDR3 is 13 amino acids. Germline CDR1 reads SGHRS; CDR2 reads YFSETQ. V lost 4 bases and J 6 bases, leaving 12 bases between the germline ends. The CDR3 DNA reads as TGCGCCAGCAGCAACCGGACAGTGGATACGCAGTATTTT. As protein: CASSNRTVDTQYF.

The rearrangement uses TRBV3-1 (or the pseudogene TRBV3-2) and TRBJ2-1; TRBD1 agrees at 8 bases. The junction had 9 bases not matched to a gene; V was cut back by 9 bases and J by 5 bases. Germline V gives CDR1 LGHDT, CDR2 YNNKEL (reference sequence). This CDR3 region has 14 residues. Written as DNA, the CDR3 is TGTGCCAGTAGTCAGACAGGGGTCAACAATGAGCAGTTCTTC. Amino acid sequence: CASSQTGVNNEQFF.

V usage is TRBV19 and J usage is TRBJ2-7; 11 nucleotides align to TRBD2. V lost 4 bases and J lost 0; bases outside the gene matches: 2. The germline V gene has CDR1 LNHDA and CDR2 SQIVND (reference sequence). The CDR3 consists of 15 residues. CDR3 loop: CASSRTSGLSYEQYF. Written as DNA, the CDR3 is TGTGCCAGTAGTAGGACTAGCGGGCTCTCCTACGAGCAGTACTTC.

The genes are TRBV12-5 and TRBJ2-3; TRBD2 matches at 7 bases. V dropped 0 bases and J dropped 5; count of bases not matched to a gene: 8. This CDR3 spans 16 amino acids. The germline V gene encodes CDR1 LGHNT and CDR2 FRNRAP. In DNA, the CDR3 is TGTGCTAGTGGTTTGGTTGACGGGGAGGGAGGAGATACGCAGTATTTT. It codes for CASGLVDGEGGDTQYF.